This T cell receptor beta chain was observed in a study of cytomegalovirus exposure and HLA in healthy donors. Study-level results: Some V segments could not be told apart, so they were left out, TRBV6-2 and TRBV6-3 among them. Published work reported that the classifier diagnosed cytomegalovirus status with high specificity and sensitivity. The study reported that TCR beta sequences accurately predicted HLA-A and HLA-B alleles in most subjects.

Donors sampled were nominally healthy, though unrecorded immune exposures were likely. With 60 Vbeta and 13 Jbeta primers, the PCR was carried out. This table comes from immunoSEQ multiplex PCR, and its TCRdb copy is limited to in-frame clones, with some not included. The specimen's table records some 70,000 clones. CDR3 length equals 16 residues. V was trimmed by 0 bases and J by 4 bases, leaving 15 bases between them. The V gene's germline CDR1 is LGHNA and CDR2 YSLEER. About this clone itself: Its antigen remains unidentified.

This chain connects TRBV4-3 to TRBJ1-1, with no clear D. The source is a man in his forties or fifties in good health and CMV-seronegative. Material: PBMCs. The CDR3 loop reads CASSQDRRLAGTEAFF. CDR3 DNA: TGCGCCAGCAGCCAAGATCGGCGTCTAGCCGGCACTGAAGCTTTCTTT.